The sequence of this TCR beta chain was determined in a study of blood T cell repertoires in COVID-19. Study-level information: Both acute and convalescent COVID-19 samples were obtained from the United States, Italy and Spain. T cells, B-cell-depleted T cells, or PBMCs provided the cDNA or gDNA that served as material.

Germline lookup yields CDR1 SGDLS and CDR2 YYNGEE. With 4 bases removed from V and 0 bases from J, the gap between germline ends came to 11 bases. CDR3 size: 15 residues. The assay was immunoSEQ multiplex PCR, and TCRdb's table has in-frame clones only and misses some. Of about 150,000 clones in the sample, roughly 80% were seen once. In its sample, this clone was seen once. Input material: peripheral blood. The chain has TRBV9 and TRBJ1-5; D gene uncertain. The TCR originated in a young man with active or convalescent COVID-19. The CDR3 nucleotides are TGTGCCAGCAGCAGAACGGGAGATAGCAATCAGCCCCAGCATTTT. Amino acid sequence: CASSRTGDSNQPQHF.